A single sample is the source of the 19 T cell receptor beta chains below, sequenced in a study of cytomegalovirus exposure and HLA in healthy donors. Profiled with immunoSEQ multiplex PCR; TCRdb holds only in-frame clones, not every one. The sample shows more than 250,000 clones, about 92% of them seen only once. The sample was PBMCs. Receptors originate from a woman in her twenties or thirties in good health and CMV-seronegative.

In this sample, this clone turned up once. The CDR3 region has the DNA TGTGCCAGCAGTGGGATAGGGACTAGCGGGAGTATGGATACGCAGTATTTT. Translating it yields CASSGIGTSGSMDTQYF. The chain uses TRBV2 and TRBJ2-3; TRBD2 matches at 14 bases. Losses at the gene ends were 4 bases for V and 6 bases for J; bases not matched to a gene: 9. Germline assignment: CDR1 SNHLY and CDR2 FYNNEI. The CDR3 consists of 17 residues.

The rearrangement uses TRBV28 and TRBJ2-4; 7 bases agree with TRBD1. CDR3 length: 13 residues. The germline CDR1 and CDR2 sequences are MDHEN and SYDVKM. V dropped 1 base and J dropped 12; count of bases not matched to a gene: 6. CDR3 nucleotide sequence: TGTGCCAGCAGTTTATCTGACAGGGCTCCTCAGTACTTC. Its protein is CASSLSDRAPQYF.

CDR3 DNA sequence: TGTGCCAGCAGCTCCGGGAGGGCCTTCTCCGAGCAGTACTTC. Its translation: CASSSGRAFSEQYF. The V call is TRBV7-2, the J call TRBJ2-7; 8 bases are a match to TRBD2. J was trimmed by 6 bases and V by 4 bases; bases with no gene match: 8. The CDR3 length is 14 residues. The germline gives CDR1 SGHTA, CDR2 FQGNSA.

The chain's CDR3 is CASSPRLAGDEQYF. The DNA of the CDR3 is TGTGCCAGCTCACCAAGGCTAGCGGGAGACGAGCAGTACTTC. The V gene is TRBV18, the J gene TRBJ2-7; TRBD2 matches 10 bases. The germline gives CDR1 KGHSH, CDR2 LQKENI. V lost 2 bases, J lost 5 bases, and 3 bases stayed unmatched. The CDR3 loop spans 14 amino acids.

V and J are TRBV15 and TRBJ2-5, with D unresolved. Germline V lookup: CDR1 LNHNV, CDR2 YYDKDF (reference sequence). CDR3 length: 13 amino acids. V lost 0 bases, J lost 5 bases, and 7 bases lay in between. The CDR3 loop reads CATSRDHRETQYF. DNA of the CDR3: TGTGCCACCAGCAGAGATCATAGGGAGACCCAGTACTTC.

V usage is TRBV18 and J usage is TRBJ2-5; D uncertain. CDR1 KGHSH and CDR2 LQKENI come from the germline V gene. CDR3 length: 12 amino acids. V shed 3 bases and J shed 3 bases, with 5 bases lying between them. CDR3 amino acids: CASSPPKETQYF. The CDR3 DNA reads TGTGCCAGCTCACCGCCTAAAGAGACCCAGTACTTC.

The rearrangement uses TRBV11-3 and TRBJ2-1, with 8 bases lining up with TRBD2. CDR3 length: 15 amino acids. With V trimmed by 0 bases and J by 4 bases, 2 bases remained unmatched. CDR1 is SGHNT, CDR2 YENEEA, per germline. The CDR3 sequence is CASSLEREGYNEQFF. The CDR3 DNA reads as TGTGCCAGCAGCTTAGAACGGGAGGGATACAATGAGCAGTTCTTC.

The CDR3 is CASRTDRVYTGELFF. The CDR3 DNA sequence: TGTGCCAGCAGGACTGACAGGGTATACACCGGGGAGCTGTTTTTT. The V gene is TRBV28, the J gene TRBJ2-2, with TRBD1 matching over 7 bases. Unmatched junction bases numbered 7, after V lost 6 bases and J lost 3 bases. Germline CDR1 is MDHEN and CDR2 is SYDVKM. There are 15 residues in the CDR3.

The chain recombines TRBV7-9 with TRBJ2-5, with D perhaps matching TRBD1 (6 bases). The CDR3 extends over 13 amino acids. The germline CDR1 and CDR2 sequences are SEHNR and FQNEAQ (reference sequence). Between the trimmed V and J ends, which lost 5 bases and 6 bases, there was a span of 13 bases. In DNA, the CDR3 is TGTGCCAGCAGCCCCGGACAGATGCAGACCCAGTACTTC. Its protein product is CASSPGQMQTQYF.

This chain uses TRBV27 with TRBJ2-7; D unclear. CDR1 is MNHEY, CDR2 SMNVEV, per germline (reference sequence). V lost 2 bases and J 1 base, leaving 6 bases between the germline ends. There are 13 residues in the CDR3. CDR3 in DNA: TGTGCCAGCAGTTTAGGCCCTTCCTACGAGCAGTACTTC. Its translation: CASSLGPSYEQYF.

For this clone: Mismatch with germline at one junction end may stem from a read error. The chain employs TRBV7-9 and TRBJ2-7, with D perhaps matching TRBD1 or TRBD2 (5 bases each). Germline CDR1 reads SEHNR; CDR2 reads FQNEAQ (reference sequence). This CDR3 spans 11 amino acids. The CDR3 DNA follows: TGTGCCAGCAGCTTAGGAGGGGTAGAGGACTTC. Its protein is CASSLGGVEDF.

The CDR3 DNA follows: TGTGCCAGTAGGACCTCCAACAGTAGGTCGGGGCAGCCCCAGCATTTT. It is translated as CASRTSNSRSGQPQHF. The chain recombines TRBV19 with TRBJ1-5; D gene unclear. Germline loops: CDR1 LNHDA, CDR2 SQIVND (reference sequence). This CDR3 has 16 amino acids. The V end lost 6 bases, the J end lost 7 bases, and 22 bases lay between the germline ends.

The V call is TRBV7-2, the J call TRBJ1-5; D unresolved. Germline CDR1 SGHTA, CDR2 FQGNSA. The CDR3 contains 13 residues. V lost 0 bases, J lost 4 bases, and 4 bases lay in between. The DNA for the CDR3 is TGTGCCAGCAGCTTAGCCGAGAATCAGCCCCAGCATTTT. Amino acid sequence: CASSLAENQPQHF.

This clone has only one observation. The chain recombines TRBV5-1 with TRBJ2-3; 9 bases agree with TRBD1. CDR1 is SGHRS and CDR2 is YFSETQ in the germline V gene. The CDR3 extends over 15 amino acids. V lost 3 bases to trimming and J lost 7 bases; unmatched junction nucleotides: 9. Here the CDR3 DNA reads TGCGCCAGCAGCTCCCCGGGACAGGGTGGAAATACGCAGTATTTT. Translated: CASSSPGQGGNTQYF.

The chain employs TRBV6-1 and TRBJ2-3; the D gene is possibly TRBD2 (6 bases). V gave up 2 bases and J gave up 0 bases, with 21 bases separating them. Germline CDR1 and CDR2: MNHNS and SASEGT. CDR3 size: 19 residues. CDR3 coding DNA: TGTGCCAGCAGTGAATCCCCTCTTTTGCCTAGCGCCAGCACAGATACGCAGTATTTT. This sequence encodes CASSESPLLPSASTDTQYF.

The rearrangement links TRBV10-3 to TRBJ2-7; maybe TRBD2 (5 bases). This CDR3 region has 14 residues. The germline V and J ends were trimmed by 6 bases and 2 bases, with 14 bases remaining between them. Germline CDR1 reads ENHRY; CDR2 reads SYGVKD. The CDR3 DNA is TGTGCCATCAGCGCTAGCCAGAGCCCCTACGAGCAGTACTTC. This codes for CAISASQSPYEQYF.

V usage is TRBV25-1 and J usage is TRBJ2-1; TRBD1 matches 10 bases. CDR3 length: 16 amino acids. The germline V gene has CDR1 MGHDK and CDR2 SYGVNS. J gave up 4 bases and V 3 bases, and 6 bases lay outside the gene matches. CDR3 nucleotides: TGTGCCAGCAGTGAGCCACCGGGACAGGGGTACAATGAGCAGTTCTTC. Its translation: CASSEPPGQGYNEQFF.

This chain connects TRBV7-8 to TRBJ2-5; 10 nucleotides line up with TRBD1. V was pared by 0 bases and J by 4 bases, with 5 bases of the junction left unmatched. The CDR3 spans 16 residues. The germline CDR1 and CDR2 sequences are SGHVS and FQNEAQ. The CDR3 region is CASSLAVTGGAETQYF. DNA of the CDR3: TGTGCCAGCAGCTTAGCAGTGACAGGGGGCGCAGAGACCCAGTACTTC.

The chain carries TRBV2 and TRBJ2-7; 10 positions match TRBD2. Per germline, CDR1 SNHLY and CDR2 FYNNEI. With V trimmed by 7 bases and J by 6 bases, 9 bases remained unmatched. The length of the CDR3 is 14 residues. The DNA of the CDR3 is TGTGCCAGCATTCCGAGCGGGAGGGCCGTCGAGCAGTACTTC. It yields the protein CASIPSGRAVEQYF. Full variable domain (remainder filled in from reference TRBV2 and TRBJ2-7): EPEVTQTPSHQVTQMGQEVILRCVPISNHLYFYWYRQILGQKVEFLVSFYNNEISEKSEIFDDQFSVERPDGSNFTLKIRSTKLEDSAMYFCASIPSGRAVEQYFGPGTRLTVT.